One and the same sample provided the 25 T cell receptor beta chains below, sequenced in a study of cytomegalovirus exposure and HLA in healthy donors. PCR was performed using 60 Vbeta and 13 Jbeta primers. The method was immunoSEQ multiplex PCR; TCRdb's version includes in-frame clones alone and lacks a portion of them. The sample shows 110,000 to 150,000 clones, more than 75% of them seen only once. The sample comprised PBMCs. The source is a female donor in good health and CMV-seronegative.

This clone was recorded many times. V and J are TRBV5-1 and TRBJ1-1, with D possibly matching TRBD1 (6 bases). CDR3 length: 16 amino acids. Trimming took 0 bases from V and 7 from J, leaving 19 bases between them. The germline V gene has CDR1 SGHRS and CDR2 YFSETQ. CDR3 loop: CASSLAGQGGAFEAFF. The CDR3 nucleotides read TGCGCCAGCAGCTTGGCGGGACAAGGAGGAGCTTTTGAAGCTTTCTTT. Drawing the rest from reference TRBV5-1 and TRBJ1-1, the complete variable domain is KAGVTQTPRYLIKTRGQQVTLSCSPISGHRSVSWYQQTPGQGLQFLFEYFSETQRNKGNFPGRFSGRQFSNSRSEMNVSTLELGDSALYLCASSLAGQGGAFEAFFGQGTRLTVV.

The V gene is TRBV5-4, the J gene TRBJ2-1, with no clear D. Deletions cut 0 bases from V and 9 bases from J, with 10 bases between. The CDR3 runs to 13 residues. CDR1 and CDR2 from the germline V gene are SGHNT and YYREEE (reference sequence). CDR3 nucleotide sequence: TGTGCCAGCAGCTTGGTGACTCGTACTGAGCAGTTCTTC. As protein: CASSLVTRTEQFF.

The rearrangement links TRBV2 to TRBJ2-2, with D perhaps matching TRBD1 (6 bases). The length of the CDR3 is 14 residues. Trimming removed 10 bases from V and 5 bases from J, with 17 bases in between. CDR1 SNHLY and CDR2 FYNNEI come from the germline V gene. For the CDR3, the DNA is TGTGCCACCTCAGAAGCCAGGGGTACCGGGGAGCTGTTTTTT. Translation: CATSEARGTGELFF.

This clone was counted between two and nine times. The J gene is TRBJ1-1, the V gene TRBV5-1; 7 bases map to TRBD1. Trimming took 3 bases from V and 4 from J; bases not matched to a gene: 9. From germline, CDR1 is SGHRS and CDR2 YFSETQ. The CDR3 sequence is 15 residues long. The CDR3 spells CASSYRQGEGTEAFF. The CDR3 DNA sequence: TGCGCCAGCAGCTACCGACAGGGAGAGGGCACTGAAGCTTTCTTT.

CDR3 region: CASSQTGGGETQYF. The CDR3, as DNA: TGTGCCAGCAGCCAGACAGGGGGCGGAGAGACCCAGTACTTC. The chain combines TRBV7-3 with TRBJ2-5; 10 bases align to TRBD1. The ends lost 5 bases at V and 4 bases at J; junction bases unmatched: 4. Per the germline V gene, CDR1 is SGHTA and CDR2 is FQGTGA. The CDR3 length is 14 residues.

This clone was seen more than once but under ten times. This chain connects TRBV28 to TRBJ1-1; perhaps TRBD1 as D (5 bases). V was pared by 6 bases and J by 5 bases, with 7 bases between. Germline V lookup: CDR1 MDHEN, CDR2 SYDVKM. The CDR3 has 11 residues. The CDR3 is CASSRGTEAFF. DNA of the CDR3: TGTGCCAGCAGCCGGGGGACTGAAGCTTTCTTT.

A note on this clone: The same CDR3 also results from other DNA sequences found in this sample. The rearrangement uses TRBV5-1 and TRBJ1-2; 8 nucleotides match TRBD1. Germline CDR1 and CDR2: SGHRS and YFSETQ. Trimming at V came to 0 bases and at J to 7 bases, leaving 5 bases not matched to a gene. The CDR3 has 14 residues. The CDR3 loop reads CASSLAGTGGGYTF. The CDR3 nucleotides are TGCGCCAGCAGCTTGGCAGGGACAGGCGGTGGCTACACCTTC. Combining the CDR3 with reference TRBV5-1 and TRBJ1-2 gives the whole variable domain KAGVTQTPRYLIKTRGQQVTLSCSPISGHRSVSWYQQTPGQGLQFLFEYFSETQRNKGNFPGRFSGRQFSNSRSEMNVSTLELGDSALYLCASSLAGTGGGYTFGSGTRLTVV.

V usage is TRBV6-5 and J usage is TRBJ2-7, with 9 nucleotides matching TRBD1. Germline V CDR1 and CDR2: MNHEY, SVGAGI. This CDR3 region has 15 residues. Trimming removed 0 bases from V and 6 bases from J; junction bases left unmatched: 6. The CDR3 nucleotides are TGTGCCAGCAGTTACTCGGGACAGGGTCTAGGCGAGCAGTACTTC. Translated: CASSYSGQGLGEQYF.

V is TRBV27 and J is TRBJ2-3; TRBD1 is a possible D gene (6 bases). Germline V gene sequence: CDR1 MNHEY, CDR2 SMNVEV (reference sequence). This CDR3 has 15 residues. V was shortened by 4 bases and J by 0 bases, with 11 bases between the two germline ends. CDR3 sequence: CASSSWTASTDTQYF. CDR3 bases: TGTGCCAGCAGTTCTTGGACAGCTAGCACAGATACGCAGTATTTT.

With respect to this clone: One end of the junction varies from germline; a read error may be responsible. J is TRBJ1-2 and V is TRBV5-4; D is unclear. The length of the CDR3 is 15 residues. Germline V gene data show CDR1 as SGHNT and CDR2 as YYREEE (reference sequence). The CDR3 DNA sequence: TGTGCCAGCAGCTTGGGGCTGGGTACTAACTATGGCTACCCCTTC. Translated: CASSLGLGTNYGYPF.

This chain joins TRBV10-3 and TRBJ1-3; TRBD1 matches at 7 bases. The germline CDR1 and CDR2 sequences are ENHRY and SYGVKD. V lost 3 bases, J lost 0 bases, and 8 bases stayed unmatched. This CDR3 region has 17 residues. The CDR3 is CAISELWTGSSGNTIYF. CDR3 in DNA: TGTGCCATCAGTGAATTGTGGACAGGATCCTCTGGAAACACCATATATTTT.

V and J are TRBV19 and TRBJ2-2; D might be TRBD2 (6 bases). The length of the CDR3 is 15 residues. Germline values: CDR1 LNHDA, CDR2 SQIVND (reference sequence). Trimming removed 5 bases from V and 3 bases from J, with 13 bases in between. For the CDR3, the DNA is TGTGCCAGTAGTGTCCTTTGGGGGGACACCGGGGAGCTGTTTTTT. Its protein product is CASSVLWGDTGELFF.

The chain carries TRBV9 and TRBJ1-4; D not resolved. This CDR3 has 16 residues. The germline V gene has CDR1 SGDLS and CDR2 YYNGEE. V lost 0 bases and J lost 0, with 9 bases in between. In DNA, the CDR3 is TGTGCCAGCAGCGTAGAACATTATGCAACTAATGAAAAACTGTTTTTT. It codes for CASSVEHYATNEKLFF.

The sample holds a few counts of this clone. This rearrangement joins TRBV19 to TRBJ2-3; 9 bases fit TRBD2. CDR3 length: 15 amino acids. Looked up from germline, CDR1 is LNHDA and CDR2 is SQIVND (reference sequence). V was pared by 6 bases and J by 3 bases, with 7 bases of the junction left unmatched. CDR3 region: CASSTGTSRTDTQYF. CDR3 sequence (DNA): TGTGCCAGTAGCACCGGGACTAGCAGGACAGATACGCAGTATTTT.

The chain joins TRBV6-6 to TRBJ2-7; D gene ambiguous. V lost 6 bases, J lost 0 bases, and 12 bases lay in between. CDR1 and CDR2 (germline): MNHNY, SVGAGI (reference sequence). CDR3 length: 14 residues. The CDR3 sequence: CASRSVAASYEQYF. CDR3 DNA: TGTGCCAGCAGGTCAGTGGCCGCCTCCTACGAGCAGTACTTC.

The chain combines TRBV6-6 with TRBJ2-1; TRBD1 matches at 8 bases. The germline V gene encodes CDR1 MNHNY and CDR2 SVGAGI (reference sequence). The V segment lost 6 bases and the J segment 5 bases; nucleotides outside the gene matches: 9. The CDR3 spans 15 residues. CDR3 sequence: CASRAGTGGDNEQFF. The CDR3 DNA sequence: TGTGCCAGCAGAGCCGGGACAGGTGGAGACAATGAGCAGTTCTTC.

In DNA form, the CDR3 reads TGTGCCAGCAGTCGAACTAGCGGGGGTATATATACGCAGTATTTT. This translates into CASSRTSGGIYTQYF. The genes are TRBV28 and TRBJ2-3; TRBD2 agrees at 11 bases. With 5 bases clipped from V and 7 bases from J, the junction kept 8 bases outside the gene matches. The CDR3 runs 15 residues. The germline V gene encodes CDR1 MDHEN and CDR2 SYDVKM.

In its sample, this clone was seen a few times. V is TRBV30 and J is TRBJ1-2; TRBD1 aligns across 8 bases. Trimming removed 2 bases from V and 2 bases from J; junction bases left unmatched: 4. The germline V gene encodes CDR1 GTSNPN and CDR2 SVGIG (reference sequence). CDR3 length: 14 residues. The CDR3: CAWSQGARNYGYTF. The DNA of the CDR3 is TGTGCCTGGAGTCAGGGGGCGAGGAACTATGGCTACACCTTC.

CDR3 sequence: CASSPRTGTGELFF. The CDR3 coding sequence is TGTGCCAGCAGTCCCCGGACAGGCACCGGGGAGCTGTTTTTT. The chain joins TRBV27 to TRBJ2-2; 7 bases align to TRBD1. This CDR3 is 14 amino acids long. V shed 5 bases, J shed 4 bases, and the junction held 4 bases outside the gene matches. Germline lookup yields CDR1 MNHEY and CDR2 SMNVEV (reference sequence).

Note on this clone: The same CDR3 is also encoded by other DNA sequences in this sample. The V gene is TRBV2, the J gene TRBJ1-3; 7 bases align to TRBD1. CDR1 and CDR2 (germline): SNHLY, FYNNEI. This CDR3 region has 15 residues. The junction had 3 bases not matched to a gene; V was cut back by 4 bases and J by 0 bases. The CDR3 DNA sequence: TGTGCCAGCAGTGTGGACAGGATCTCTGGAAACACCATATATTTT. It specifies CASSVDRISGNTIYF.

The chain links TRBV5-6 to TRBJ1-2; D might be TRBD1 (6 bases). CDR1 and CDR2 from the germline V gene are SGHDT and YYEEEE. The V and J ends lost 5 bases and 0 bases respectively, with 11 bases between them. This CDR3 is 14 amino acids long. The CDR3 nucleotides read TGTGCCAGCAGGTTCGGACAGACTAACTATGGCTACACCTTC. Protein product: CASRFGQTNYGYTF.

This clone was picked up a small number of times. The rearrangement links TRBV7-9 to TRBJ1-3, with TRBD1 matching 9 bases. From germline, CDR1 is SEHNR and CDR2 FQNEAQ (reference sequence). There are 16 residues in the CDR3. V trimming: 4 bases; J trimming: 6 bases; junction bases outside the gene matches: 10. Written as DNA, the CDR3 is TGTGCCAGCAGCTCCATGACAGGGGGAAGTAAAAACACCATATATTTT. It translates to CASSSMTGGSKNTIYF.

The chain is built from TRBV28 and TRBJ1-4; TRBD1 aligns across 7 bases. The CDR3 has 16 residues. The ends lost 6 bases at V and 5 bases at J; junction bases unmatched: 12. The germline CDR1 and CDR2 sequences are MDHEN and SYDVKM. This chain's CDR3 is CASSLHLTGVNEKLFF. CDR3 sequence (DNA): TGTGCCAGCAGCTTACACCTCACAGGGGTGAATGAAAAACTGTTTTTT.

There are a few counts of this clone. V usage is TRBV18 and J usage is TRBJ1-1; 7 nucleotides align to TRBD1. The trim removed 2 bases at V and 5 bases at J, leaving 11 bases unmatched. The germline V gene encodes CDR1 KGHSH and CDR2 LQKENI. This CDR3 has 16 residues. CDR3 sequence (DNA): TGTGCCAGCTCACCAACGCTCAGGGGGATGGGAACTGAAGCTTTCTTT. Encoded protein: CASSPTLRGMGTEAFF. Full variable domain (remainder filled in from reference TRBV18 and TRBJ1-1): NAGVMQNPRHLVRRRGQEARLRCSPMKGHSHVYWYRQLPEEGLKFMVYLQKENIIDESGMPKERFSAEFPKEGPSILRIQQVVRGDSAAYFCASSPTLRGMGTEAFFGQGTRLTVV.

This rearrangement joins TRBV6-5 to TRBJ2-7; 9 bases are a match to TRBD2. CDR3 length: 16 amino acids. From germline, CDR1 is MNHEY and CDR2 SVGAGI. The trim removed 3 bases at V and 1 base at J, leaving 7 bases unmatched. CDR3 nucleotide sequence: TGTGCCAGCAGTTATTGGGGAGCGGGGGGTTCCTACGAGCAGTACTTC. This translates into CASSYWGAGGSYEQYF.